The clone carrying this TCR beta chain was counted at least ten times. Time point reported: longitudinal time-point 3. The V gene lost 4 bases and the J gene lost 3 bases, with 7 bases spanning the gap. This CDR3 is built from 12 residues. Germline CDR1 is KGHSY and CDR2 is FQNENV. 5'RACE generated cDNA with 10-nucleotide random UMIs. TCRdb used MiXCR to reprocess the 5' RACE reads, holding one entry per CDR3 protein. The profile shows roughly 45,000 distinct CDR3 sequences, less than 15% of them singletons. This specimen belongs to a study of neurological immune-mediated disorders. The source material was PBMCs. This sequence originates from a young man in good health. V usage is TRBV16 and J usage is TRBJ2-7; D remains unclear. CDR3 residues: CASSLGVYEQYF. The DNA of the CDR3 is TGTGCCAGCAGCCTAGGCGTCTACGAGCAGTACTTC.